This T cell receptor beta chain was identified during a study of PD-L1 blockade in urothelial cancer. On the study more broadly: Blood was tested 3 weeks (second dose) and 6 weeks into treatment. Blood gave a median about 150,000 T cells.

The data were produced by immunoSEQ multiplex PCR, yet TCRdb's version contains in-frame clones alone and is incomplete. The sample shows fewer than 40,000 clones, 90% of them seen only once. As for this clone: The antigen is not known.

General study points: A pretreatment blood TCR clonality that fell below the median predicted better progression-free and overall survival.

The ends were cut back, 3 bases at V and 8 bases at J, with 16 bases in the middle. This CDR3 comprises 14 residues. Germline CDR1 is GTSNPN and CDR2 is SVGIG (reference sequence). The clonotype comes from a man in his 70s with urothelial cancer. Sequenced material: PBMCs, taken around atezolizumab (anti-PD-L1) treatment. The V and J genes are TRBV30 and TRBJ1-4; D is unresolved. CDR3 protein: CAWSNLRGREKLFF. The CDR3, as DNA: TGTGCCTGGAGCAACCTACGGGGAAGGGAAAAACTGTTTTTT.